This TCR beta chain was recovered during a study of OX40 agonist ivuxolimab in advanced cancers. Study overall: Checkpoint inhibitors had been given previously to 35% to 50% of patients.

Of note for this clone: The antigen is not known.

Sequencing was performed with immunoSEQ multiplex PCR; in TCRdb, only in-frame clones are kept and a portion is missing. The table records about 77,000 clones, around 86% of them present only once. Patients had blood sampled at baseline and again on cycle 4 day 1 and cycle 7 day 1. Germline V gene sequence: CDR1 MGHRA, CDR2 YSYEKL. Trimming stripped 0 bases from V and 4 bases from J, with 9 bases between. This CDR3 contains 14 residues. Study-level results: Those patients achieving a partial response at 0.1-3.0 mg/kg showed among the lowest clonal expansion. Clones of CD4+ and CD8+ blood T cells grew by week 6 at doses of 0.1 to 3.0 mg/kg.

The material was CD4+ or CD8+ T cells sorted from blood, obtained in a trial of the OX40 agonist ivuxolimab. The sequence derives from an adult with an advanced solid tumor such as melanoma, head and neck, liver or kidney cancer. The V and J genes are TRBV4-1 and TRBJ1-1; D not certain. Here the CDR3 DNA reads TGCGCCAGCAGCCAAGATCTGATCCGCACTGAAGCTTTCTTT. This encodes CASSQDLIRTEAFF.